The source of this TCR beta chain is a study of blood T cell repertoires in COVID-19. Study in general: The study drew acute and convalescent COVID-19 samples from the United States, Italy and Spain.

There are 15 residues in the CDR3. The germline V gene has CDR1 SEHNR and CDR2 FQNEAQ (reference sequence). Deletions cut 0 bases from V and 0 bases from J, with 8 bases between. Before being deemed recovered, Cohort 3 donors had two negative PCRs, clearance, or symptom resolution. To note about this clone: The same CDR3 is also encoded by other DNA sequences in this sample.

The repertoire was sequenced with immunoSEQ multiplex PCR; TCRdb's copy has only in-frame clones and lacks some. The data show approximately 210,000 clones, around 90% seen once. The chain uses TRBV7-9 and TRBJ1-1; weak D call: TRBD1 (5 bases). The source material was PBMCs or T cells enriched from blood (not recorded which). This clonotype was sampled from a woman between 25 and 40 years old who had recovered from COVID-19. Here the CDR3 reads CASSLAPGMNTEAFF. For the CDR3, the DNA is TGTGCCAGCAGCTTAGCGCCAGGGATGAACACTGAAGCTTTCTTT.